The 30 T cell receptor beta chains presented below share a single source sample, sequenced in a study of blood T cell repertoires in COVID-19. Only in-frame clones appear in the TCRdb table, and some are missing; sequencing was by immunoSEQ multiplex PCR. The sample records fewer than 350,000 clones, around nine tenths being singletons. Material: peripheral blood. The receptor set was obtained from a woman in her 30s with COVID-19, enrolled during active disease.

A single count supports this clone. The chain joins TRBV21-1 to TRBJ2-3; the table gives TRBD2 as D, unverified against the DNA. TRBV21-1 is annotated as a pseudogene. The CDR3 has 17 amino acids. The CDR3 sequence is CASSPSEASGSTDTQYF. The CDR3 DNA reads as TGTGCCAGCAGCCCTAGCGAAGCGAGCGGGAGTACAGATACGCAGTATTTT.

This sequence joins TRBV9 and TRBJ1-4, with a possible D match to TRBD1 (5 bases). V was clipped by 0 bases and J by 8 bases, with 14 bases between them. The germline gives CDR1 SGDLS, CDR2 YYNGEE. The CDR3 covers 15 residues. The CDR3: CASSVVGGTGEKLFF. The DNA for the CDR3 is TGTGCCAGCAGCGTAGTCGGGGGGACGGGCGAAAAACTGTTTTTT.

The rearrangement joins TRBV4-2 to TRBJ1-4, with unresolved D. Germline-derived CDR1 and CDR2 are LGHNA and YNFKEQ. The germline V and J ends were trimmed by 1 base and 1 base, with 13 bases remaining between them. The CDR3 runs 17 residues. The CDR3, as DNA: TGTGCCAGCAGCCAAGGAAGTAGGAGAGAAACTAATGAAAAACTGTTTTTT. It codes for CASSQGSRRETNEKLFF.

This sequence joins TRBV19 and TRBJ1-6; D remains unclear. Germline lookup yields CDR1 LNHDA and CDR2 SQIVND (reference sequence). Trimming shortened V by 7 bases and J by 7 bases, and 8 bases separated the two germline ends. The CDR3 loop spans 12 amino acids. CDR3 sequence (DNA): TGTGCCAGTACCTCGTCCAATTCACCCCTCCACTTT. Its protein product is CASTSSNSPLHF.

The V gene is TRBV7-2, the J gene TRBJ2-7; tentatively, D is TRBD2 (6 bases). The CDR3 covers 14 residues. Germline lookup yields CDR1 SGHTA and CDR2 FQGNSA. V lost 5 bases, J lost 2 bases, and 13 bases lay in between. This CDR3 is CASSLVAGTYEQYF. Here the CDR3 DNA reads TGTGCCAGCAGCCTCGTGGCGGGGACCTACGAGCAGTACTTC.

With regard to this clone: The sample has other DNA sequences that encode this CDR3 too. The V gene is TRBV19, the J gene TRBJ2-5, with 9 bases matching TRBD2. With V trimmed by 11 bases and J by 5 bases, 15 bases remained unmatched. CDR1 and CDR2 (germline): LNHDA, SQIVND (reference sequence). The CDR3 runs to 15 residues. Here the CDR3 DNA reads TGTGCCCGCGGGGGGGGAGGGGAGGGTCAGGAGACCCAGTACTTC. Translated, it gives CARGGGGEGQETQYF.

This clone was observed once. The gene calls are TRBV2 and TRBJ2-4; D is ambiguous. The germline CDR1 and CDR2 sequences are SNHLY and FYNNEI. The CDR3 contains 17 residues. V was clipped by 3 bases and J by 0 bases, with 15 bases between them. This CDR3 reads CASSEGSGALAKNIQYF. The CDR3 DNA follows: TGTGCCAGCAGTGAGGGTTCCGGAGCCCTAGCCAAAAACATTCAGTACTTC.

The chain joins TRBV6-5 to TRBJ2-7; 12 positions match TRBD2. This CDR3 is 14 amino acids long. The ends lost 8 bases at V and 6 bases at J; junction bases unmatched: 8. Germline values: CDR1 MNHEY, CDR2 SVGAGI. The CDR3 region is CASGLAGGPGEQYF. The CDR3 DNA sequence: TGTGCCAGCGGCCTAGCGGGAGGGCCTGGCGAGCAGTACTTC.

V is TRBV6-2 or TRBV6-3 and J is TRBJ2-1; D is undetermined. Trimming pared 0 bases from V and 8 bases from J, leaving 11 bases between. The CDR3 contains 14 residues. Germline values: CDR1 MNHEY, CDR2 SVGEGT. The CDR3 nucleotides are TGTGCCAGCAGTTACTCGCTAGAAAGCGATGAGCAGTTCTTC. Its protein is CASSYSLESDEQFF.

J is TRBJ2-7 and V is TRBV9, with 7 bases fitting TRBD1. V lost 3 bases to trimming and J lost 4 bases; unmatched junction nucleotides: 13. CDR3 length: 16 amino acids. Germline-derived CDR1 and CDR2 are SGDLS and YYNGEE. CDR3 sequence: CASSDGPGQKRYEQYF. As DNA, the CDR3 is TGTGCCAGCAGCGACGGACCGGGACAGAAAAGGTACGAGCAGTACTTC.

Written as DNA, the CDR3 is TGCAGCGTTGAAGATCCCGTCCCCCCGCAAGAGACCCAGTACTTC. Protein sequence: CSVEDPVPPQETQYF. The gene calls are TRBV29-1 and TRBJ2-5; D uncertain. The V end was cut by 0 bases, the J end by 2 bases, with 13 bases between. This CDR3 is built from 15 residues. Germline CDR1 is SQVTM and CDR2 is ANQGSEA. The variable domain in full, with the rest retrieved from reference TRBV29-1 and TRBJ2-5, is SAVISQKPSRDICQRGTSLTIQCQVDSQVTMMFWYRQQPGQSLTLIATANQGSEATYESGFVIDKFPISRPNLTFSTLTVSNMSPEDSSIYLCSVEDPVPPQETQYFGPGTRLLVL.

V usage is TRBV7-8 and J usage is TRBJ1-1; TRBD1 aligns across 8 bases. J was trimmed by 5 bases and V by 1 base; bases with no gene match: 12. The CDR3 consists of 17 residues. Per the germline V gene, CDR1 is SGHVS and CDR2 is FQNEAQ. The CDR3 loop reads CASSLVGTGAMGTEAFF. In DNA, the CDR3 is TGTGCCAGCAGCTTAGTCGGGACAGGCGCCATGGGGACTGAAGCTTTCTTT.

This chain joins TRBV3-1 (or the pseudogene TRBV3-2) and TRBJ1-2; unclear D gene. The germline CDR1 and CDR2 sequences are LGHDT and YNNKEL (reference sequence). V dropped 0 bases and J dropped 10 bases, with 15 bases sitting between them. This CDR3 comprises 14 residues. CDR3 protein: CASSQESSRSAYTF. Written as DNA, the CDR3 is TGTGCCAGCAGCCAAGAGTCCTCCAGGTCGGCCTACACCTTC.

The count of this clone is one. The gene calls are TRBV28 and TRBJ2-7, with 9 bases fitting TRBD1. The V and J ends lost 4 bases and 3 bases, in that order; junction bases with no gene match: 7. This CDR3 contains 15 residues. In germline, CDR1 is MDHEN, CDR2 SYDVKM. In DNA form, the CDR3 reads TGTGCCAGCAGTTACCGGGACAGGGTTCACTACGAGCAGTACTTC. This translates into CASSYRDRVHYEQYF. Based on the CDR3 plus reference TRBV28 and TRBJ2-7, the full variable domain is DVKVTQSSRYLVKRTGEKVFLECVQDMDHENMFWYRQDPGLGLRLIYFSYDVKMKEKGDIPEGYSVSREKKERFSLILESASTNQTSMYLCASSYRDRVHYEQYFGPGTRLTVT.

The chain has TRBV7-9 and TRBJ2-2, with TRBD2 matching 11 bases. The CDR3 has 16 amino acids. Germline V gene data show CDR1 as SEHNR and CDR2 as FQNEAQ (reference sequence). Trimming took 5 bases from V and 4 from J; bases not matched to a gene: 6. In nucleotides, the CDR3 is TGTGCCAGCAGCAAAGGGACTAGCGGAGCCACCGGGGAGCTGTTTTTT. Amino acids: CASSKGTSGATGELFF.

This chain uses TRBV2 with TRBJ1-1; maybe TRBD1 (6 bases). Germline lookup yields CDR1 SNHLY and CDR2 FYNNEI. The CDR3 contains 13 residues. V dropped 6 bases and J dropped 7 bases, with 15 bases sitting between them. CDR3 region: CASSLTGLGEAFF. As DNA, the CDR3 is TGTGCCAGCAGCCTAACAGGGTTGGGTGAAGCTTTCTTT. Together with reference TRBV2 and TRBJ1-1, the CDR3 gives the full variable domain: EPEVTQTPSHQVTQMGQEVILRCVPISNHLYFYWYRQILGQKVEFLVSFYNNEISEKSEIFDDQFSVERPDGSNFTLKIRSTKLEDSAMYFCASSLTGLGEAFFGQGTRLTVV.

This clone was seen a few times. Other DNA sequences in this sample translate to the same CDR3. V and J are TRBV5-1 and TRBJ1-1, with D uncertain. Trimming stripped 0 bases from V and 0 bases from J, with 6 bases between. Looked up from germline, CDR1 is SGHRS and CDR2 is YFSETQ. The CDR3 length is 14 residues. The CDR3 DNA is TGCGCCAGCAGCTTGGGGCTCATGAACACTGAAGCTTTCTTT. Translated, it gives CASSLGLMNTEAFF.

This chain connects TRBV9 to TRBJ2-3; no reliable D call. The germline V and J ends were trimmed by 0 bases and 6 bases, with 11 bases remaining between them. There are 14 residues in the CDR3. In germline, CDR1 is SGDLS, CDR2 YYNGEE. The CDR3 region has the DNA TGTGCCAGCAGCGTAGTGGAGATCGCCGATACGCAGTATTTT. It is translated as CASSVVEIADTQYF. Full variable domain (missing parts from reference TRBV9 and TRBJ2-3): DSGVTQTPKHLITATGQRVTLRCSPRSGDLSVYWYQQSLDQGLQFLIQYYNGEERAKGNILERFSAQQFPDLHSELNLSSLELGDSALYFCASSVVEIADTQYFGPGTRLTVL.

The chain links TRBV7-2 to TRBJ2-1; 8 bases line up with TRBD2. Germline trimming cut 5 bases from V and 1 base from J; bases unmatched to any gene: 4. CDR3 size: 15 residues. The germline V gene has CDR1 SGHTA and CDR2 FQGNSA. The CDR3 coding sequence is TGTGCCAGCAGCCCAAGCGGGAGATCCTACAATGAGCAGTTCTTC. Translating it yields CASSPSGRSYNEQFF.

CDR3 sequence: CASRRQGAYQPQHF. The CDR3 coding sequence is TGTGCCAGCAGGAGGCAAGGGGCCTATCAGCCCCAGCATTTT. The rearrangement joins TRBV2 to TRBJ1-5; possibly TRBD1 for D (5 bases). The CDR3 spans 14 residues. The V gene's germline CDR1 is SNHLY and CDR2 FYNNEI. V lost 6 bases and J lost 5, with 14 bases in between.

The chain combines TRBV10-3 with TRBJ1-5, with D unclear. Per germline, CDR1 ENHRY and CDR2 SYGVKD. V lost 9 bases to trimming and J lost 4 bases, with 16 bases between them. The CDR3 totals 14 residues. DNA of the CDR3: TGTGCCATATCAAGAGGAATTCCGAATCAGCCCCAGCATTTT. Protein product: CAISRGIPNQPQHF.

In nucleotides, the CDR3 is TGCAGCGTTGAAAGGCTGGAGGCGAACACTGAAGCTTTCTTT. Its protein is CSVERLEANTEAFF. This chain joins TRBV29-1 and TRBJ1-1; no definite D call. The CDR3 extends over 14 amino acids. Trimming removed 2 bases at V and 1 base at J, with 11 bases between. Germline CDR1 is SQVTM and CDR2 is ANQGSEA.

The chain links TRBV9 to TRBJ1-5; 7 positions match TRBD1. The germline gives CDR1 SGDLS, CDR2 YYNGEE. The trim removed 0 bases at V and 7 bases at J, leaving 4 bases unmatched. The CDR3 contains 14 residues. DNA for the CDR3: TGTGCCAGCAGCGTAGAAGGGGGCAGGCAGCCCCAGCATTTT. It encodes CASSVEGGRQPQHF.

The rearrangement uses TRBV6-2 or TRBV6-3 and TRBJ2-2; 7 bases agree with TRBD1. The CDR3 runs 14 residues. Per germline, CDR1 MNHEY and CDR2 SVGEGT. Germline trimming cut 8 bases from V and 8 bases from J; bases unmatched to any gene: 11. The CDR3 coding sequence is TGTGCCAGCGGCCGACAGGGTGGTAGAGGGGAGCTGTTTTTT. This sequence encodes CASGRQGGRGELFF.

The rearrangement joins TRBV2 to TRBJ2-1, with a tentative D call TRBD2 (5 bases). The germline V gene encodes CDR1 SNHLY and CDR2 FYNNEI. V was shortened by 7 bases and J by 4 bases, with 11 bases between the two germline ends. This CDR3 is 13 amino acids long. The CDR3 DNA reads TGTGCCAGCACCCCGGGAACATACAATGAGCAGTTCTTC. Translating gives CASTPGTYNEQFF.

This chain connects TRBV4-2 to TRBJ1-4, with a weak D call TRBD1 (6 bases). This CDR3 is built from 12 residues. Germline V gives CDR1 LGHNA, CDR2 YNFKEQ. V lost 8 bases, J lost 8 bases, and 12 bases lay in between. CDR3 sequence: CASHRVGEKLFF. The CDR3 DNA is TGTGCCAGCCACAGGGTAGGGGAAAAACTGTTTTTT.

Concerning this clone itself: Other DNA sequences of this sample code for an identical CDR3. The chain recombines TRBV9 with TRBJ2-7; no firm D call. Trimming stripped 0 bases from V and 0 bases from J, with 7 bases between. The CDR3 contains 14 residues. CDR1 and CDR2 (germline): SGDLS, YYNGEE. The chain's CDR3 is CASSVASGSYEQYF. In DNA, the CDR3 is TGTGCCAGCAGCGTAGCTTCAGGCTCCTACGAGCAGTACTTC.

This clone was observed a handful of times. The chain employs TRBV29-1 and TRBJ2-2; possible D gene TRBD1, 5 bases. V was cut by 2 bases and J by 3 bases, with 13 bases left in between. The length of the CDR3 is 15 residues. Looked up from germline, CDR1 is SQVTM and CDR2 is ANQGSEA. This CDR3 is CSVEKGQGHTGELFF. DNA of the CDR3: TGCAGCGTTGAAAAGGGGCAGGGCCACACCGGGGAGCTGTTTTTT.

This chain connects TRBV5-1 to TRBJ1-6, with unresolved D. In germline, CDR1 is SGHRS, CDR2 YFSETQ. This CDR3 is built from 16 residues. V was clipped by 0 bases and J by 8 bases, with 15 bases between them. The CDR3 DNA reads as TGCGCCAGCAGCTTGGGCCTAAAGTTCGGTGATTCACCCCTCCACTTT. This translates into CASSLGLKFGDSPLHF.

The chain links TRBV24-1 to TRBJ1-1; D is undetermined. Trimming left V 7 bases short and J 0 bases short, with 14 bases between. The germline gives CDR1 KGHDR, CDR2 SFDVKD. The CDR3 covers 15 residues. The CDR3 is CATRAEEGLNTEAFF. DNA for the CDR3: TGTGCCACCAGGGCAGAAGAGGGCCTGAACACTGAAGCTTTCTTT.